The clone carrying this TCR beta chain has just one count. V was clipped by 6 bases and J by 2 bases, with 17 bases between them. The length of the CDR3 is 15 residues. The germline CDR1 and CDR2 sequences are MDHEN and SYDVKM. This sample is part of a study of CD8 T cells in Susac syndrome. The authors reverse transcribed roughly 0.5 to 1 ug RNA with random hexamers. TCRdb passed the immunoSEQ multiplex PCR reads through MiXCR, listing each CDR3 protein once. Of under 250,000 distinct CDR3 sequences in the sample, 94% are singletons; the top ten hold roughly 0.14%. The chain employs TRBV28 and TRBJ2-7; the D gene is possibly TRBD1 (6 bases). Sequencing was done on a sample of CD4+ T cells from PBMCs. The TCR was taken from a human donor with Susac syndrome. The CDR3 bases are TGTGCCAGCAGGAACAGGACAGTTAAGACCTACGAGCAGTACTTC. Translation gives CASRNRTVKTYEQYF. Variable domain in full (rest from reference TRBV28 and TRBJ2-7): DVKVTQSSRYLVKRTGEKVFLECVQDMDHENMFWYRQDPGLGLRLIYFSYDVKMKEKGDIPEGYSVSREKKERFSLILESASTNQTSMYLCASRNRTVKTYEQYFGPGTRLTVT.